The clone carrying this T cell receptor beta chain showed up many times. The antigen remains unidentified. The CDR3 sequence is 15 residues long. Per germline, CDR1 SGHAT and CDR2 FQDESV (reference sequence). Trimming shortened V by 7 bases and J by 1 base, and 14 bases separated the two germline ends. These data are taken from a study of regulatory T cells in long-lasting Graves disease. General observations from the study: Relative to newly diagnosed Graves' patients, persistent ones had lower TCR diversity.

The time point is: newly diagnosed GD, antithyroid drugs for less than 3 months. RNA from PBMCs was the source of the TCR library. Arm-PCR with iRepertoire HTBI primers amplified the CDR3 regions for these TCR beta libraries. One entry per CDR3 protein, called by TCRdb with MiXCR from the multiplex PCR reads. The sample contains approximately 470,000 distinct CDR3 sequences, around 15% of which appear only once. The same sample was also studied in work on T cells in Graves' hyperthyroidism and ophthalmopathy.

Sequencing used peripheral blood mononuclear cells (PBMCs), obtained at new diagnosis, from a patient treated with antithyroid drugs. The sequence derives from a man aged 40-55 years with Graves disease. The chain is built from TRBV11-1 and TRBJ2-1; either TRBD1 or TRBD2 may fit D (6 bases each). The DNA of the CDR3 is TGTGCCAGCACCAAGAAGGGGGGATCCTACAATGAGCAGTTCTTC. It encodes CASTKKGGSYNEQFF.